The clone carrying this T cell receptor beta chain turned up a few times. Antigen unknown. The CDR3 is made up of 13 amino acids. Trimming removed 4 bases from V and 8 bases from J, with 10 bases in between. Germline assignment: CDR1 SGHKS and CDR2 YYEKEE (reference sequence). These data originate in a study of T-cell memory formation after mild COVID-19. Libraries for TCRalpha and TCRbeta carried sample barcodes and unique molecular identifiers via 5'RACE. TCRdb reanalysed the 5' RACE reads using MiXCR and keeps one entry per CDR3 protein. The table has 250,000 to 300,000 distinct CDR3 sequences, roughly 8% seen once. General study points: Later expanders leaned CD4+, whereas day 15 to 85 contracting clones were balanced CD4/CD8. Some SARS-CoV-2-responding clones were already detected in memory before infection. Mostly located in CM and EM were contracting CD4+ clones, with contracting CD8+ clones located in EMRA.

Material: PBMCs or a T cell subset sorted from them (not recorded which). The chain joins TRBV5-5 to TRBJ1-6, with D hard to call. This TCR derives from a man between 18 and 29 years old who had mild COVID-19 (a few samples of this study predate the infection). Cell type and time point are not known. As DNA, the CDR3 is TGTGCCAGCAGCCTGCGGATAGATTCACCCCTCCACTTT. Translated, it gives CASSLRIDSPLHF.